The T cell receptor (beta chain) under discussion was sequenced for a study of blood T cell repertoires in COVID-19. Across the study: T cells, B-cell-depleted T cells, or PBMCs supplied cDNA or gDNA.

Here immunoSEQ multiplex PCR was the method, and the copy in TCRdb shows in-frame clones only, minus some. The sample has some 140,000 clones, around 73% seen once. The CDR3 loop spans 14 amino acids. V shed 3 bases, J shed 7 bases, and the junction held 5 bases outside the gene matches. Germline CDR1 MNHEY, CDR2 SMNVEV (reference sequence). The specimen sequenced was peripheral blood. This sequence originates from a man in his 60s who had recovered from COVID-19. V gene TRBV27 combines with J gene TRBJ2-1, with 8 nucleotides matching TRBD2. The CDR3 region is CASSFAGTRNEQFF. The CDR3 coding sequence is TGTGCCAGCAGTTTCGCCGGGACTAGGAATGAGCAGTTCTTC.